The 18 T cell receptor beta chains listed next were all sequenced from one sample in a study of cytomegalovirus exposure and HLA in healthy donors. A multiplex PCR was run with 60 Vbeta primers and 13 Jbeta primers. Generated by immunoSEQ multiplex PCR, the TCRdb table keeps only in-frame clones and is missing some. The sample has 120,000 or so clones, 80% seen once. The specimen was PBMCs. Source of these receptors: a male donor in good health and CMV-seronegative.

The rearrangement joins TRBV7-2 to TRBJ2-2, with a possible D match to TRBD1 (5 bases). Germline V gene lookup returns CDR1 SGHTA and CDR2 FQGNSA. V was cut by 4 bases and J by 4 bases, with 16 bases left in between. The CDR3 totals 16 residues. The CDR3 DNA reads TGTGCCAGCAGCTCCTACACAGGAACCCTCACCGGGGAGCTGTTTTTT. Translated, it gives CASSSYTGTLTGELFF.

J is TRBJ2-1 and V is TRBV5-6; D might be TRBD2 (6 bases). V was pared by 0 bases and J by 4 bases, with 14 bases between. Germline CDR1 SGHDT, CDR2 YYEEEE. The CDR3 covers 16 residues. The CDR3 sequence: CASSLEGLASYNEQFF. The CDR3 bases are TGTGCCAGCAGCTTGGAGGGTCTAGCGAGTTACAATGAGCAGTTCTTC.

V is TRBV27 and J is TRBJ2-7; no firm D call. The CDR3 sequence is 13 residues long. Trimming took 3 bases from V and 2 from J, leaving 8 bases between them. Germline V gene sequence: CDR1 MNHEY, CDR2 SMNVEV (reference sequence). CDR3 sequence: CASSLRTAYEQYF. The CDR3 DNA reads as TGTGCCAGCAGTTTGCGAACAGCCTACGAGCAGTACTTC.

The chain has TRBV30 and TRBJ1-3; no reliable D call. Germline CDR1 reads GTSNPN; CDR2 reads SVGIG (reference sequence). CDR3 length equals 12 residues. V lost 5 bases and J lost 3, with 8 bases in between. The DNA for the CDR3 is TGTGCCTGGGGCCTCAGTGGAAACACCATATATTTT. Translation gives CAWGLSGNTIYF.

This rearrangement joins TRBV4-2 to TRBJ2-7; tentatively, D is TRBD1 (5 bases). CDR1 is LGHNA, CDR2 YNFKEQ, per germline. The ends were cut back, 4 bases at V and 5 bases at J, with 12 bases in the middle. This CDR3 has 13 residues. CDR3 loop: CASSLVLQDEQYF. For the CDR3, the DNA is TGTGCCAGCAGCCTAGTACTACAGGACGAGCAGTACTTC.

This clone was found a few times. Germline and junction disagree at one end, which may indicate a read error. This sequence joins TRBV14 and TRBJ2-6; TRBD1 is a possible D gene (6 bases). In germline, CDR1 is SGHDN, CDR2 FVKESK. This CDR3 region has 18 residues. CDR3 coding DNA: TGTGCCAGCAGCCAAGCTGCCAGGGGAATATCTGGGGCCAACGGCCTGACTTTC. Translated, it gives CASSQAARGISGANGLTF. Using reference TRBV14 and TRBJ2-6 for the parts outside the CDR3, the full variable domain is EAGVTQFPSHSVIEKGQTVTLRCDPISGHDNLYWYRRVMGKEIKFLLHFVKESKQDESGMPNNRFLAERTGGTYSTLKVQPAELEDSGVYFCASSQAARGISGANGLTFGAGSRLTVL.

The genes are TRBV4-2 and TRBJ2-1, with 9 bases lining up with TRBD2. Germline trimming cut 0 bases from V and 4 bases from J; bases unmatched to any gene: 4. The CDR3 spans 16 residues. Looked up from germline, CDR1 is LGHNA and CDR2 is YNFKEQ. CDR3 in amino acids: CASSQEVAGAYNEQFF. The CDR3 DNA follows: TGTGCCAGCAGCCAAGAGGTAGCGGGGGCGTACAATGAGCAGTTCTTC.

This rearrangement joins TRBV5-1 to TRBJ2-7, with D tentatively TRBD1 (6 bases). V lost 3 bases to trimming and J lost 3 bases, with 10 bases between them. The CDR3 runs to 13 residues. Per the germline V gene, CDR1 is SGHRS and CDR2 is YFSETQ. This chain's CDR3 is CASSSGQIYEQYF. Written as DNA, the CDR3 is TGCGCCAGCAGCTCTGGACAGATCTACGAGCAGTACTTC.

The chain has TRBV5-1 and TRBJ2-7; 7 bases fit TRBD1. Trimming removed 4 bases from V and 1 base from J; junction bases left unmatched: 8. Germline CDR1 and CDR2: SGHRS and YFSETQ. The CDR3 loop spans 15 amino acids. DNA of the CDR3: TGCGCCAGCAGCGTGGGGGACAGTGCTTCCTACGAGCAGTACTTC. Translating gives CASSVGDSASYEQYF.

This clone was seen a handful of times. The rearrangement joins TRBV7-2 to TRBJ2-1, with TRBD2 matching 8 bases. This CDR3 has 15 residues. Germline V gives CDR1 SGHTA, CDR2 FQGNSA. The junction had 9 bases not matched to a gene; V was cut back by 2 bases and J by 9 bases. CDR3 coding DNA: TGTGCCAGCAGCTTACGGTCGGGGGGGCGGGGTGAGCAGTTCTTC. Amino acid sequence: CASSLRSGGRGEQFF.

V gene TRBV30 combines with J gene TRBJ2-3; TRBD1 might be the D (6 bases). CDR3 length: 13 residues. From germline, CDR1 is GTSNPN and CDR2 SVGIG (reference sequence). V was trimmed by 4 bases and J by 0 bases, leaving 8 bases between them. The CDR3 loop reads CAWTGTSTDTQYF. The CDR3 DNA reads TGTGCCTGGACCGGGACAAGCACAGATACGCAGTATTTT.

The chain carries TRBV19 and TRBJ2-5; D perhaps matches TRBD2 (5 bases). Germline values: CDR1 LNHDA, CDR2 SQIVND (reference sequence). Trimming took 3 bases from V and 4 from J, leaving 15 bases between them. The CDR3 is made up of 15 amino acids. CDR3 sequence: CASSIGGGTRETQYF. CDR3 nucleotides: TGTGCCAGTAGTATTGGCGGAGGAACTAGAGAGACCCAGTACTTC.

This chain joins TRBV7-6 and TRBJ1-1; no clear D gene. Germline-derived CDR1 and CDR2 are SGHVS and FNYEAQ. Deletions cut 0 bases from V and 4 bases from J, with 6 bases between. CDR3 size: 13 residues. In DNA form, the CDR3 reads TGTGCCAGCAGCTTAGCGGCCCGCACTGAAGCTTTCTTT. Protein product: CASSLAARTEAFF.

The chain has TRBV27 and TRBJ2-7; 9 bases are a match to TRBD1. Trimming at V came to 3 bases and at J to 3 bases, leaving 0 bases not matched to a gene. Germline CDR1 MNHEY, CDR2 SMNVEV (reference sequence). The CDR3 loop spans 13 amino acids. In DNA, the CDR3 is TGTGCCAGCAGTTTGGACAGGGGCTACGAGCAGTACTTC. Its protein product is CASSLDRGYEQYF.

This clone is a singleton in its sample. The chain uses TRBV7-2 and TRBJ2-2, with 11 bases that match TRBD2. This CDR3 has 14 residues. Germline values: CDR1 SGHTA, CDR2 FQGNSA. Trimming cost V 4 bases and J 6 bases; bases outside gene matches: 1. The CDR3 nucleotides are TGTGCCAGCAGCTCACTAGCGGGAGCCGGGGAGCTGTTTTTT. Translating it yields CASSSLAGAGELFF.

DNA for the CDR3: TGTGCCTGGGCACGGGGAGCGGGAGTCACCGGGGAGCTGTTTTTT. Protein: CAWARGAGVTGELFF. V and J are TRBV30 and TRBJ2-2, with 8 bases aligning to TRBD2. Germline V CDR1 and CDR2: GTSNPN, SVGIG (reference sequence). V was clipped by 5 bases and J by 4 bases; unmatched bases: 9. The CDR3 has 15 amino acids.

This chain uses TRBV7-9 with TRBJ2-2; no firm D call. The germline V gene has CDR1 SEHNR and CDR2 FQNEAQ (reference sequence). V was clipped by 1 base and J by 3 bases, with 6 bases between them. The CDR3 contains 14 residues. The CDR3 reads CASSLDTDTGELFF. DNA of the CDR3: TGTGCCAGCAGCTTAGACACCGACACCGGGGAGCTGTTTTTT. The whole variable domain, filled in from reference TRBV7-9 and TRBJ2-2, reads DTGVSQNPRHKITKRGQNVTFRCDPISEHNRLYWYRQTLGQGPEFLTYFQNEAQLEKSRLLSDRFSAERPKGSFSTLEIQRTEQGDSAMYLCASSLDTDTGELFFGEGSRLTVL.

J is TRBJ2-7 and V is TRBV29-1, with TRBD2 matching 10 bases. There are 19 residues in the CDR3. The germline V gene encodes CDR1 SQVTM and CDR2 ANQGSEA. V was clipped by 4 bases and J by 3 bases; unmatched bases: 21. The CDR3 reads CSVGRSSGSLSGRVYEQYF. CDR3 coding DNA: TGCAGCGTTGGCCGGAGCTCGGGATCTTTGAGCGGGAGGGTCTACGAGCAGTACTTC.